There are a few counts of the clone carrying this T cell receptor (beta chain). The antigen remains unidentified. Selected positively for CCR7 and CD45RO-negative, naive CD8 cells excluded terminally differentiated effector memory CD45RA+ cells. The assay was immunoSEQ multiplex PCR, and TCRdb's table has in-frame clones only and misses some. Of around 620,000 clones in the sample, approximately 95% were seen once. This CDR3 is 15 amino acids long. CDR1 is SNHLY, CDR2 FYNNEI, per germline. V was pared by 4 bases and J by 4 bases, with 2 bases of the junction left unmatched. The data originate from a study of shared clonotypes between healthy human individuals. Findings of the study overall: Generally, estimated richness proved larger in naive subsets than it did in memory subsets. A small donor pool kept down the genetic and exposure-history diversity that was represented.

V is TRBV2 and J is TRBJ2-1; 12 bases agree with TRBD2. This sequence was found in a woman in her twenties or thirties in good health. The material sequenced was naive CD8+ T cells sorted from blood. In nucleotides, the CDR3 is TGTGCCAGCAGTGGGACTAGCGGGGAGTACAATGAGCAGTTCTTC. Translation: CASSGTSGEYNEQFF.